The 30 T cell receptor beta chains listed next were all sequenced from one sample in a study of blood T cell repertoires in COVID-19. TCRdb's table, derived via immunoSEQ multiplex PCR, lists solely in-frame clones and lacks some. The data contain about 150,000 clones, roughly 84% of them singletons. Material: peripheral blood. The origin of the receptors is a young man with active or convalescent COVID-19.

The chain couples TRBV7-2 to TRBJ1-2, with 10 positions matching TRBD1. Trimming took 5 bases from V and 0 from J; bases not matched to a gene: 9. Germline V gene lookup returns CDR1 SGHTA and CDR2 FQGNSA. This CDR3 is built from 17 residues. This CDR3 is CASSLQTGGSANYGYTF. CDR3 nucleotide sequence: TGTGCCAGCAGCCTCCAGACAGGGGGCTCGGCTAACTATGGCTACACCTTC. The whole variable domain, remainder taken from reference TRBV7-2 and TRBJ1-2, is GAGVSQSPSNKVTEKGKDVELRCDPISGHTALYWYRQSLGQGLEFLIYFQGNSAPDKSGLPSDRFSAERTGGSVSTLTIQRTQQEDSAVYLCASSLQTGGSANYGYTFGSGTRLTVV.

This chain uses TRBV7-9 with TRBJ2-1, with TRBD2 matching over 8 bases. Germline CDR1 is SEHNR and CDR2 is FQNEAQ (reference sequence). The CDR3 spans 10 residues. Losses at the gene ends were 7 bases for V and 15 bases for J; bases not matched to a gene: 5. Written as DNA, the CDR3 is TGTGCCAGCACCGGGACTAGTCTGTTCTTC. Translating it yields CASTGTSLFF.

CDR3 in amino acids: CASSRTSGYNEQFF. The CDR3 DNA sequence: TGTGCCAGCAGCCGGACTAGCGGATACAATGAGCAGTTCTTC. This chain uses TRBV11-3 with TRBJ2-1; 10 bases line up with TRBD2. The CDR3 sequence is 14 residues long. V gave up 5 bases and J gave up 4 bases; unmatched junction bases: 2. Germline assignment: CDR1 SGHNT and CDR2 YENEEA.

The chain joins TRBV2 to TRBJ2-5; D is perhaps TRBD2 (5 bases). The CDR3 spans 13 residues. Germline values: CDR1 SNHLY, CDR2 FYNNEI. The V and J ends lost 4 bases and 5 bases respectively, with 11 bases between them. The DNA of the CDR3 is TGTGCCAGCAGTGTTGTGCGAGGGGAGACCCAGTACTTC. This codes for CASSVVRGETQYF. The complete variable domain, with remaining parts taken from reference TRBV2 and TRBJ2-5, reads EPEVTQTPSHQVTQMGQEVILRCVPISNHLYFYWYRQILGQKVEFLVSFYNNEISEKSEIFDDQFSVERPDGSNFTLKIRSTKLEDSAMYFCASSVVRGETQYFGPGTRLLVL.

The chain is built from TRBV2 and TRBJ1-5; TRBD1 aligns across 7 bases. The V gene end was trimmed by 8 bases and the J gene end by 2 bases; junction bases not matched to a gene: 9. The CDR3 loop spans 15 amino acids. Looked up from germline, CDR1 is SNHLY and CDR2 is FYNNEI. CDR3 in amino acids: CASLQGGQGNQPQHF. CDR3 coding DNA: TGTGCCAGCCTGCAAGGTGGACAGGGCAATCAGCCCCAGCATTTT.

CDR3 coding DNA: TGTGCCAGCAGCCTTCATGACAGGGTCCGGTTCTATGGCTACACCTTC. Protein: CASSLHDRVRFYGYTF. V is TRBV3-1 (or the pseudogene TRBV3-2) and J is TRBJ1-2; TRBD1 matches at 7 bases. The CDR3 totals 16 residues. Germline-derived CDR1 and CDR2 are LGHDT and YNNKEL (reference sequence). V dropped 4 bases and J dropped 4; count of bases not matched to a gene: 12.

The gene calls are TRBV19 and TRBJ2-1; 8 nucleotides line up with TRBD2. Germline V gene sequence: CDR1 LNHDA, CDR2 SQIVND (reference sequence). The CDR3 runs to 13 residues. V lost 9 bases and J lost 9; bases outside the gene matches: 10. CDR3 sequence (DNA): TGTGCCAGCTCCGGGACTAGTCGGACTGAGCAGTTCTTC. Its translation: CASSGTSRTEQFF.

Of note for this clone: Other DNA variants within this sample encode the same CDR3. V gene TRBV2 combines with J gene TRBJ2-3, with 13 bases identical to TRBD2. The CDR3 totals 14 residues. Germline assignment: CDR1 SNHLY and CDR2 FYNNEI. The V segment lost 5 bases and the J segment 5 bases; nucleotides outside the gene matches: 1. CDR3 nucleotides: TGTGCCAGCAGTTGGACTAGCGGGAGAGATACGCAGTATTTT. Amino acid sequence: CASSWTSGRDTQYF.

CDR3 DNA: TGTGCCAGCAGTGCATCTCCCCTAGACAGGACCCTAGCCAAAAACATTCAGTACTTC. Translated: CASSASPLDRTLAKNIQYF. The genes are TRBV6-1 and TRBJ2-4, with D possibly matching TRBD1 (6 bases). CDR3 length: 19 residues. V lost 4 bases to trimming and J lost 0 bases, with 22 bases between them. Germline V gives CDR1 MNHNS, CDR2 SASEGT.

The chain employs TRBV2 and TRBJ1-5; 9 nucleotides align to TRBD1. This CDR3 comprises 15 residues. Germline-derived CDR1 and CDR2 are SNHLY and FYNNEI. Trimming cost V 4 bases and J 7 bases; bases outside gene matches: 8. In nucleotides, the CDR3 is TGTGCCAGCAGTGTAAACAGGGGGCAATTCCAGCCCCAGCATTTT. Residues: CASSVNRGQFQPQHF.

This clone was seen once. The chain employs TRBV7-9 and TRBJ1-1; a possible D gene is TRBD1 (5 bases). Germline V lookup: CDR1 SEHNR, CDR2 FQNEAQ (reference sequence). The CDR3 runs to 14 residues. The V end lost 5 bases, the J end lost 4 bases, and 14 bases lay between the germline ends. The CDR3 reads CASSRVRASTEAFF. The DNA for the CDR3 is TGTGCCAGCAGCCGCGTCAGGGCGAGCACTGAAGCTTTCTTT.

The rearrangement joins TRBV7-3 to TRBJ1-1; D possibly corresponds to TRBD1 (6 bases). The CDR3 runs to 14 residues. Trimming took off 0 bases at V and 4 bases at J, with 9 bases between the two ends. Germline V lookup: CDR1 SGHTA, CDR2 FQGTGA. The CDR3 coding sequence is TGTGCCAGCAGCTTAACAAACAGGGCCACTGAAGCTTTCTTT. It is translated as CASSLTNRATEAFF.

This clone was seen only a few times. The gene calls are TRBV7-9 and TRBJ2-2, with 9 nucleotides matching TRBD2. Per germline, CDR1 SEHNR and CDR2 FQNEAQ (reference sequence). V was pared by 5 bases and J by 5 bases, with 6 bases of the junction left unmatched. CDR3 length: 15 residues. The CDR3 here is CASSPGLASTGELFF. The CDR3 nucleotides read TGTGCCAGCAGCCCGGGACTAGCTTCTACCGGGGAGCTGTTTTTT.

The rearrangement uses TRBV27 and TRBJ2-1, with D perhaps TRBD1 (5 bases). The germline V gene has CDR1 MNHEY and CDR2 SMNVEV (reference sequence). The CDR3 spans 14 residues. V lost 3 bases to trimming and J lost 5 bases, with 11 bases between them. The CDR3 nucleotides are TGTGCCAGCAGTTTTTTAGGGGATGACAATGAGCAGTTCTTC. This codes for CASSFLGDDNEQFF.

The count of this clone is one. V is TRBV2 and J is TRBJ1-4, with D uncertain. Germline loops: CDR1 SNHLY, CDR2 FYNNEI. V was trimmed by 2 bases and J by 8 bases, leaving 18 bases between them. The CDR3 length is 16 residues. The CDR3 sequence is CASSETGREGKEKLFF. CDR3 in DNA: TGTGCCAGCAGTGAAACCGGACGGGAAGGGAAAGAAAAACTGTTTTTT.

The chain employs TRBV5-4 and TRBJ2-7; TRBD2 agrees at 16 bases. Losses at the gene ends were 3 bases for V and 5 bases for J; bases not matched to a gene: 8. This CDR3 has 17 amino acids. From germline, CDR1 is SGHNT and CDR2 YYREEE (reference sequence). CDR3 nucleotides: TGTGCCAGCAGCTCGGGACTAGCGGGGGGGCAGTCTAACGAGCAGTACTTC. Residues: CASSSGLAGGQSNEQYF.

The CDR3 region has the DNA TGTGCCTGGGCTAGCGGGAGGGCCGATGGAAAGGAGTTCTTC. The encoded protein is CAWASGRADGKEFF. V gene TRBV30 combines with J gene TRBJ2-1, with 12 nucleotides matching TRBD2. The V and J ends lost 5 bases and 14 bases, in that order; junction bases with no gene match: 13. Germline-derived CDR1 and CDR2 are GTSNPN and SVGIG (reference sequence). The CDR3 length is 14 residues. The full variable domain, in which reference TRBV30 and TRBJ2-1 provide the parts outside the CDR3, is SQTIHQWPATLVQPVGSPLSLECTVEGTSNPNLYWYRQAAGRGLQLLFYSVGIGQISSEVPQNLSASRPQDRQFILSSKKLLLSDSGFYLCAWASGRADGKEFFGPGTRLTVL.

The rearrangement links TRBV19 to TRBJ1-2, with TRBD1 as a possible D gene (5 bases). This CDR3 comprises 15 residues. V lost 1 base, J lost 0 bases, and 9 bases lay in between. The germline CDR1 and CDR2 sequences are LNHDA and SQIVND (reference sequence). Here the CDR3 DNA reads TGTGCCAGTAGTATAGCGCAGGGTGCTAACTATGGCTACACCTTC. It is translated as CASSIAQGANYGYTF.

V gene TRBV6-2 or TRBV6-3 combines with J gene TRBJ1-6; 8 nucleotides match TRBD1. The CDR3 is made up of 14 amino acids. Trimming cost V 5 bases and J 7 bases; bases outside gene matches: 4. The V gene's germline CDR1 is MNHEY and CDR2 SVGEGT. The CDR3 nucleotides are TGTGCCAGCAGTCCGGGGACAGGAAATTCACCCCTCCACTTT. As protein: CASSPGTGNSPLHF.

This clone was counted once. The DNA of the CDR3 is TGTGCCAGCAGCTTGGAAGCTTATAGCAATCAGCCCCAGCATTTT. Its translation is CASSLEAYSNQPQHF. The chain combines TRBV5-5 with TRBJ1-5, with no clear D. With 0 bases removed from V and 0 bases from J, the gap between germline ends came to 7 bases. This CDR3 is 15 amino acids long. CDR1 and CDR2 (germline): SGHKS, YYEKEE (reference sequence).

This rearrangement joins TRBV11-2 to TRBJ2-7, with 9 nucleotides matching TRBD1. The CDR3 has 14 amino acids. V gave up 7 bases and J gave up 1 base; unmatched junction bases: 5. Looked up from germline, CDR1 is SGHAT and CDR2 is FQNNGV. For the CDR3, the DNA is TGTGCCAGCAAATCCGACAGGGGGTCCTACGAGCAGTACTTC. This encodes CASKSDRGSYEQYF.

The rearrangement links TRBV19 to TRBJ2-7; possibly TRBD1 for D (6 bases). The V gene's germline CDR1 is LNHDA and CDR2 SQIVND (reference sequence). The CDR3 totals 15 residues. The ends were cut back, 4 bases at V and 1 base at J, with 14 bases in the middle. CDR3 coding DNA: TGTGCCAGTAGTAAATATACAGGGATTTCCTACGAGCAGTACTTC. The encoded protein is CASSKYTGISYEQYF.

This chain uses TRBV5-3 with TRBJ2-7; a weak D match, TRBD2 (6 bases). TRBV5-3 is noted as an ORF with a role that remains uncertain. V lost 0 bases, J lost 4 bases, and 14 bases lay in between. The CDR3 is 15 residues long. The CDR3 DNA reads as TGTGCCAGAAGCTTGGTAGTAGGGAGGATATACGAGCAGTACTTC. As protein: CARSLVVGRIYEQYF.

This chain connects TRBV7-9 to TRBJ2-2, with 15 bases that match TRBD2. Germline CDR1 SEHNR, CDR2 FQNEAQ (reference sequence). Unmatched junction bases numbered 1, after V lost 4 bases and J lost 1 base. The CDR3 is 17 amino acids. The CDR3 DNA follows: TGTGCCAGCAGCTGGGGACTAGCGGGAGGGAACACCGGGGAGCTGTTTTTT. Its translation is CASSWGLAGGNTGELFF.

The chain joins TRBV6-5 to TRBJ2-7, with 7 bases fitting TRBD2. This CDR3 has 15 amino acids. V trimming: 2 bases; J trimming: 0 bases; junction bases outside the gene matches: 4. The germline V gene has CDR1 MNHEY and CDR2 SVGAGI. CDR3 coding DNA: TGTGCCAGCAGTTACCCGTGGGAGGGCTCCTACGAGCAGTACTTC. The encoded protein is CASSYPWEGSYEQYF.

The genes are TRBV6-6 and TRBJ2-3; 12 nucleotides line up with TRBD1. In germline, CDR1 is MNHNY, CDR2 SVGAGI (reference sequence). V lost 5 bases to trimming and J lost 2 bases; unmatched junction nucleotides: 8. The CDR3 has 17 amino acids. CDR3 loop: CASSRAGQGAHTDTQYF. CDR3 DNA sequence: TGTGCCAGCAGTCGAGCGGGACAGGGGGCTCACACAGATACGCAGTATTTT.

The chain couples TRBV19 to TRBJ1-5, with D uncertain. CDR1 LNHDA and CDR2 SQIVND come from the germline V gene (reference sequence). V was clipped by 1 base and J by 0 bases, with 10 bases between them. This CDR3 contains 16 residues. The CDR3 sequence: CASSIVGGNSNQPQHF. The DNA for the CDR3 is TGTGCCAGTAGTATAGTTGGAGGCAATAGCAATCAGCCCCAGCATTTT.

V is TRBV11-2 and J is TRBJ1-1, with D possibly matching TRBD1 (5 bases). This CDR3 has 13 amino acids. V lost 3 bases, J lost 5 bases, and 10 bases lay in between. The germline V gene encodes CDR1 SGHAT and CDR2 FQNNGV. Here the CDR3 DNA reads TGTGCCAGCAGCTTGGGGGAGGGGACTGAAGCTTTCTTT. Translation gives CASSLGEGTEAFF.

This chain connects TRBV7-6 to TRBJ2-5, with TRBD2 as a possible D gene (6 bases). The CDR3 runs 13 residues. CDR1 SGHVS and CDR2 FNYEAQ come from the germline V gene. The V end lost 2 bases, the J end lost 2 bases, and 6 bases lay between the germline ends. CDR3 loop: CASSLSGQETQYF. The CDR3 bases are TGTGCCAGCAGCTTAAGCGGGCAAGAGACCCAGTACTTC. Full variable domain (missing parts from reference TRBV7-6 and TRBJ2-5): GAGVSQSPRYKVTKRGQDVALRCDPISGHVSLYWYRQALGQGPEFLTYFNYEAQQDKSGLPNDRFSAERPEGSISTLTIQRTEQRDSAMYRCASSLSGQETQYFGPGTRLLVL.

The chain joins TRBV29-1 to TRBJ1-6, with 9 bases fitting TRBD1. This CDR3 comprises 13 residues. From germline, CDR1 is SQVTM and CDR2 ANQGSEA. Trimming at V came to 6 bases and at J to 8 bases, leaving 5 bases not matched to a gene. Written as DNA, the CDR3 is TGCAGCGTCGGGACAGGGCCAGATTCACCCCTCCACTTT. This gives the protein CSVGTGPDSPLHF.